This TCR beta chain was found in a study of blood T cells in healthy people across ages. Study outcomes and limitations: The long-lived group displayed more naive CD4+ cells, plus higher diversity, than the aged donors did.

The individuals who served as donors were healthy Caucasians living in Russia, aged about 6 to 100. Drawing of peripheral blood yielded about 10 milliliters from each donor. This clonotype was detected a few times. Its antigen is as yet unknown. A J-beta primer mix and a sample-barcoded 5' primer were used in a second PCR of about 7 to 12 cycles. TCRdb re-derived calls from the 5' RACE reads in MiXCR, one entry per CDR3 protein. The sample yields 1.6 million or so distinct CDR3 sequences, about 35% seen once. This CDR3 contains 13 residues. Unmatched junction bases numbered 7, after V lost 6 bases and J lost 2 bases. CDR1 and CDR2 (germline): DFQATT, SNEGSKA (reference sequence).

This rearrangement joins TRBV20-1 to TRBJ2-7; 7 nucleotides line up with TRBD1. This receptor was obtained from a woman in her twenties or thirties in good health. The sample consisted of blood. The CDR3 sequence is CSAMTGMAYEQYF. CDR3 nucleotide sequence: TGCAGTGCGATGACAGGGATGGCCTACGAGCAGTACTTC.